A selection of T cell receptor beta chains follows, all from one sample in a study of blood T cell repertoires in COVID-19. The protocol was immunoSEQ multiplex PCR, while the TCRdb copy is restricted to in-frame clones and leaves out a portion. Found here are about 120,000 clones, approximately 84% of them singletons; the top ten hold around 7.6%. Sequenced sample: peripheral blood. Receptor source: a man between 65 and 79 years old with active or convalescent COVID-19. Both conserved end residues are part of each CDR3.

V	J	CDR3
TRBV2	TRBJ2-5	CASSSRDRELGYF
TRBV5-1	TRBJ1-3	CASSGTGDSGNTIYF
TRBV9	TRBJ2-5	CASSVGLAGGLYQETQYF
TRBV28	TRBJ1-6	CASRTGVVSPLHF
TRBV9	TRBJ1-2	CASSVGRQGGYTF
TRBV5-1	TRBJ1-5	CASSLTGDGQPQHF
TRBV5-4	TRBJ1-4	CASSSLDRSNEKLFF
TRBV28	TRBJ1-2	CASSTRQDNYGYTF
TRBV27	TRBJ2-1	CASSLSLANNEQFF
TRBV7-2	TRBJ1-1	CASRGQPNTEAFF
TRBV29-1	TRBJ2-7	CSVQGASYEQYF
TRBV7-8	TRBJ1-3	CASSFERGGFSGNTIYF
TRBV18	TRBJ2-5	CASSPSIETQYF
TRBV5-1	TRBJ2-3	CASSWQDSTDTQYF
TRBV29-1	TRBJ1-3	CSVERQGAAGNTIYF
TRBV10-3	TRBJ2-1	CAISESPTSGSGNEQFF
TRBV5-1	TRBJ1-2	CASSLARGQSYGYTF
TRBV27	TRBJ2-7	CASSSGLYEQYF
TRBV4-3	TRBJ1-2	CASSQEAGYGYTF